The next 2 T cell receptor beta chains were all read from a single sample in a study of human T cells and chemical hapten exposure. The time point denotes: patch test 2, 6 weeks after DPC sensitization. Specified treatment: therapeutic diphenylcyclopropenone sensitization with weekly scalp DPC. TCRdb used MiXCR to reprocess the RACE reads, holding one entry per CDR3 protein. Among 350,000 to 400,000 distinct CDR3 sequences listed, about 6% were seen once. Here the sequenced sample was whole blood, taken in connection with sensitization to the hapten diphenylcyclopropenone (DPC). These receptors all come from a young woman with alopecia areata. Some clones in this sample may be carry-over from other donors' samples.

The chain has TRBV20-1 and TRBJ2-3; 7 nucleotides agree with TRBD2. The CDR3 is 15 residues long. J gave up 2 bases and V 0 bases, and 5 bases lay outside the gene matches. The germline CDR1 and CDR2 sequences are DFQATT and SNEGSKA (reference sequence). In DNA form, the CDR3 reads TGCAGTGCTAGAGATCTAGCGGAGTACACAGATACGCAGTATTTT. Protein: CSARDLAEYTDTQYF.

This clonotype was counted between two and nine times. The chain has TRBV7-9 and TRBJ2-2; tentative D call: TRBD1 (6 bases). This CDR3 is 15 amino acids long. The germline gives CDR1 SEHNR, CDR2 FQNEAQ (reference sequence). V lost 2 bases and J 5 bases, leaving 12 bases between the germline ends. The CDR3 DNA reads as TGTGCCAGCAGCTTATTACAGGGCAGTACCGGGGAGCTGTTTTTT. The encoded protein is CASSLLQGSTGELFF.